This T cell receptor (beta chain) was observed in a study of blood T cell repertoires in COVID-19. Per germline, CDR1 SGHVS and CDR2 FNYEAQ. With V trimmed by 5 bases and J by 0 bases, 4 bases remained unmatched. The CDR3 spans 15 residues. Method: immunoSEQ multiplex PCR; TCRdb's copy keeps in-frame clones and lacks some. This sample carries approximately 400,000 clones, around 86% of them seen once, and the ten largest clones take approximately 5%. Sequencing used PBMCs or T cells enriched from blood (not recorded which). The gene calls are TRBV7-6 and TRBJ2-1, with 7 bases matching TRBD2. This clonotype was sampled from a woman aged 50 to 60 who had recovered from COVID-19. In DNA form, the CDR3 reads TGTGCCAGCAGCAAGCGGGAACTCTCCTACAATGAGCAGTTCTTC. Amino acids: CASSKRELSYNEQFF.